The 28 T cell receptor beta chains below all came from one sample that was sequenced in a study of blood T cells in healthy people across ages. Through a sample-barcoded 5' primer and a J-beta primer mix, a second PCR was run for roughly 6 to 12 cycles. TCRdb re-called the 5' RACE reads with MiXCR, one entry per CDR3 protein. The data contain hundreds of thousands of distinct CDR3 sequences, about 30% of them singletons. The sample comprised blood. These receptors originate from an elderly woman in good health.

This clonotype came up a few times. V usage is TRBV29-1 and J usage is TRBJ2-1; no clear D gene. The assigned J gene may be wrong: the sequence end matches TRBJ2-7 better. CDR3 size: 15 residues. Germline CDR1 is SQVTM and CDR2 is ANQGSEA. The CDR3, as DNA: TGCAGCGTAGAGTGGGCAGGCCGAGGCTACAATGAGCAGTACTTC. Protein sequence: CSVEWAGRGYNEQYF.

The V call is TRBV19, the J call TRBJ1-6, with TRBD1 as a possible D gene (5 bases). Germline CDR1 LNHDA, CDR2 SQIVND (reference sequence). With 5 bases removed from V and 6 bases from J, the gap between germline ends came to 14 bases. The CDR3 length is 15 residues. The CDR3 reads CASSPLTASNSPLHF. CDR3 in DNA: TGTGCCAGTAGTCCCCTGACAGCATCTAATTCACCCCTCCACTTT.

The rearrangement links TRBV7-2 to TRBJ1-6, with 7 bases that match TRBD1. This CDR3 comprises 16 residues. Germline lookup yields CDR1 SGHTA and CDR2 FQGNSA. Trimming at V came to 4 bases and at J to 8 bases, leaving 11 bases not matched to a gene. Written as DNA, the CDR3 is TGTGCCAGCAGCTCTAAGGACAGGCCGGCGGATTCACCCCTCCACTTT. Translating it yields CASSSKDRPADSPLHF.

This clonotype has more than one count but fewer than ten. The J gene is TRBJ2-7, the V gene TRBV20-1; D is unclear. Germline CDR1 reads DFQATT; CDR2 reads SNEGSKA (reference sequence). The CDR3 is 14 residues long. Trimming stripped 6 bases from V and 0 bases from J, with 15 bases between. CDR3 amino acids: CSAQSRTNSYEQYF. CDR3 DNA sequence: TGCAGTGCCCAAAGCCGGACCAACTCCTACGAGCAGTACTTC.

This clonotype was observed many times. CDR3 protein: CASRGQGHEQYF. The CDR3 nucleotides are TGTGCCAGCAGGGGACAGGGCCACGAGCAGTACTTC. V gene TRBV11-2 combines with J gene TRBJ2-7; 9 nucleotides align to TRBD1. Germline CDR1 and CDR2: SGHAT and FQNNGV. The CDR3 is 12 residues long. Trimming took 6 bases from V and 5 from J; bases not matched to a gene: 2.

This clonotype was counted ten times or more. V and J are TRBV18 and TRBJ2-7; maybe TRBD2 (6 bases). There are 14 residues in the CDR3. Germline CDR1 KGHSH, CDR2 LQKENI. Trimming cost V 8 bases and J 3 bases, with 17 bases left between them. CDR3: CASASRGSRYEQYF. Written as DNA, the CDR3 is TGTGCCAGCGCTTCTCGGGGGAGCCGCTACGAGCAGTACTTC.

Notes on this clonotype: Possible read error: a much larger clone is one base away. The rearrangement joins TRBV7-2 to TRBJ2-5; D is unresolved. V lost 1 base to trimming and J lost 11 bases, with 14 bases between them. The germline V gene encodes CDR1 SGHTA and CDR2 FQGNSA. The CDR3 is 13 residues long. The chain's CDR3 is CASSLVERNEQYF. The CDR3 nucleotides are TGTGCCAGCAGCTTAGTCGAGCGAAATGAGCAGTACTTC.

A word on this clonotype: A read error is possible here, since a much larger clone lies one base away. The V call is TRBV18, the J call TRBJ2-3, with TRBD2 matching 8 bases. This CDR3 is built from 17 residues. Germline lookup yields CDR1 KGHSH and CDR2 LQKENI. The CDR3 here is CASPPGASGGRRDTQYF. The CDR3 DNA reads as TGTGCCAGCCCACCAGGCGCCAGCGGGGGTCGGAGAGATACGCAGTATTTT.

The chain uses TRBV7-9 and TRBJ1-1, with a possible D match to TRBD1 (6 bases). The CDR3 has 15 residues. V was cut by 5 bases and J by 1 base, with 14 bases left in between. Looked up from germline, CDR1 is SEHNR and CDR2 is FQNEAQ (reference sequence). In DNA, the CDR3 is TGTGCCAGCAGCCCATCAGGGGCTACGAACACTGAAGCTTTCTTT. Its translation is CASSPSGATNTEAFF.

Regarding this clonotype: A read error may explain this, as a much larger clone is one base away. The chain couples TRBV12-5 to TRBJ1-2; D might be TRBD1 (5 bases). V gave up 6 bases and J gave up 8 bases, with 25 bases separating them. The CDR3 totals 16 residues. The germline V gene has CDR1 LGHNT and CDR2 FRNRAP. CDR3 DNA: TGTGCTAGTGGCTACCGGCAGGGTCCCATTCTCCACGGCTACACCTTC. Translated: CASGYRQGPILHGYTF.

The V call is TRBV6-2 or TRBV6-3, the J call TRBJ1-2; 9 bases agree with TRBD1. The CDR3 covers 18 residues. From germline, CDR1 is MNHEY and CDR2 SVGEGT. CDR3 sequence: CVSNVPEDGTGLLYGYTF. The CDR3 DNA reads TGTGTCAGTAACGTACCAGAGGACGGGACAGGGTTACTCTATGGCTACACCTTC.

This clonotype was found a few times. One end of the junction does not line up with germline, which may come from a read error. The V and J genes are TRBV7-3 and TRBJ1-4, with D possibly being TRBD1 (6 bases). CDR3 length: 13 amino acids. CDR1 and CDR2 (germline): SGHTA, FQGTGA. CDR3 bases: TGTGCCAGCAGCTTAAAGAGGGGGGAAAAACGGTTTTTT. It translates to CASSLKRGEKRFF.

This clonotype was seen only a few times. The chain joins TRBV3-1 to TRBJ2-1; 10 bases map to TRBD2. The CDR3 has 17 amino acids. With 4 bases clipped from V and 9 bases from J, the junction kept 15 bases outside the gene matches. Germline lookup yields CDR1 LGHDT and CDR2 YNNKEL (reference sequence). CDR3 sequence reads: CASSLRIGAGGQSEQFF. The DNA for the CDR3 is TGTGCCAGCAGCCTAAGGATCGGAGCGGGGGGGCAGTCTGAGCAGTTCTTC.

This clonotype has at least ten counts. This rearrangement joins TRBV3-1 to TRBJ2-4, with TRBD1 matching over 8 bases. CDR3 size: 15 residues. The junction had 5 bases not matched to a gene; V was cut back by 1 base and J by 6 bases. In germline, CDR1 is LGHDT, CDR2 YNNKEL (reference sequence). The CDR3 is CASSQVTGGGNIQYF. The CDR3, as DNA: TGTGCCAGCAGCCAAGTCACAGGGGGTGGAAACATTCAGTACTTC.

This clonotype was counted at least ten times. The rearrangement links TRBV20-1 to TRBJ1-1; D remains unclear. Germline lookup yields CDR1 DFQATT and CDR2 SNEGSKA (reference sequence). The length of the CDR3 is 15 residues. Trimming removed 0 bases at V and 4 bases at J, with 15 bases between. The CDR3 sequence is CSAREEIGRGTEAFF. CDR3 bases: TGCAGTGCTAGAGAGGAAATCGGGCGCGGCACTGAAGCTTTCTTT.

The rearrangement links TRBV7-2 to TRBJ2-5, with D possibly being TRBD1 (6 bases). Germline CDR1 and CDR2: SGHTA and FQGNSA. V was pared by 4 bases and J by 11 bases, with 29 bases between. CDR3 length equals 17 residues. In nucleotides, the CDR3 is TGTGCCAGCAGCTCCAAAACAGGGTTAGGGACCCTCAATGAGCAGTACTTC. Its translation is CASSSKTGLGTLNEQYF.

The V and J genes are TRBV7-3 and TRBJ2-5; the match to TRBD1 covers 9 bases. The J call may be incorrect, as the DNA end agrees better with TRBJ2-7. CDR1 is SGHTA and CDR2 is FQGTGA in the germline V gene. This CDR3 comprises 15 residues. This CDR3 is CASSSPDRGIYEQYF. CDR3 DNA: TGTGCCAGCAGCTCCCCCGACAGGGGGATCTACGAGCAGTACTTC.

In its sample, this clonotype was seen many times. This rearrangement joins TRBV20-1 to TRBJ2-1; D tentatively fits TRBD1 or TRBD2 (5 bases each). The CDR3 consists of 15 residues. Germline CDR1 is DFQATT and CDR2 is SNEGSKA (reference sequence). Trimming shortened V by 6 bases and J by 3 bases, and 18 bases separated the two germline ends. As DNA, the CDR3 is TGCAGTGCCCTCGGGGCTCCTCTAGACTACAATGAGCAGTTCTTC. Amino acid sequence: CSALGAPLDYNEQFF.

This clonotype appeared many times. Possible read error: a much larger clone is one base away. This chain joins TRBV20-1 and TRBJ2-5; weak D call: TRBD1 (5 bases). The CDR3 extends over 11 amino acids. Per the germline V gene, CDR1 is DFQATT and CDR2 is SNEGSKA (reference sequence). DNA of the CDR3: TGCAGGGCTTCGGACACCATAGGGCAGTACTTC. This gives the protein CRASDTIGQYF.

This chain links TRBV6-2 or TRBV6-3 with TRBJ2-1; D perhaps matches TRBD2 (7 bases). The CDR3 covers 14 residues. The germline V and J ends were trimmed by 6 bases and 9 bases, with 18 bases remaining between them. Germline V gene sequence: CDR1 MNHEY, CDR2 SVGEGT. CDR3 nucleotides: TGTGCCAGCAGCCGAGGGGGGGGGGTAGGTGAGCAGTTCTTC. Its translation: CASSRGGGVGEQFF.

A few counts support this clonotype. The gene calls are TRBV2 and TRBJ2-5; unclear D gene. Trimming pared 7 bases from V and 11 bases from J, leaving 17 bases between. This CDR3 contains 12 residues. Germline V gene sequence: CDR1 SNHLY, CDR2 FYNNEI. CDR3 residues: CASNLGWDEQYF. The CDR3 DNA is TGTGCCAGCAATCTGGGCTGGGATGAGCAGTACTTC.

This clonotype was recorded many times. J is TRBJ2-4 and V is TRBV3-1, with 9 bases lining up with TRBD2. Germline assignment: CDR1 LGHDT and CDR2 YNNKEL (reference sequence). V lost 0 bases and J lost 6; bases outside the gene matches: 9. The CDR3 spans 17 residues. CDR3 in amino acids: CASSQDRNSGGVNIQYF. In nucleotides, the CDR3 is TGTGCCAGCAGCCAAGATCGTAATAGCGGGGGTGTAAACATTCAGTACTTC.

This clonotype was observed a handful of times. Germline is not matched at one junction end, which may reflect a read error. CDR3 sequence: CAGSLRPVSSYNSPLHF. DNA of the CDR3: TGTGCCGGCAGCTTACGTCCGGTCAGCTCCTATAATTCACCCCTCCACTTT. The J gene is TRBJ1-6, the V gene TRBV7-3; no clear D gene. Germline loops: CDR1 SGHTA, CDR2 FQGTGA. The length of the CDR3 is 17 residues.

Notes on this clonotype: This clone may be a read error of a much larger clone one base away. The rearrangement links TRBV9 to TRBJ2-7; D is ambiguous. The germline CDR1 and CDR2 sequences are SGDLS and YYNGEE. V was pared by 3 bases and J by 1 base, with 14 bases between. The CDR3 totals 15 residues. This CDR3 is CASSGRYPPSYEQYF. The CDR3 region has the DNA TGTGCCAGCAGCGGACGTTACCCACCTTCCTACGAGCAGTACTTC.

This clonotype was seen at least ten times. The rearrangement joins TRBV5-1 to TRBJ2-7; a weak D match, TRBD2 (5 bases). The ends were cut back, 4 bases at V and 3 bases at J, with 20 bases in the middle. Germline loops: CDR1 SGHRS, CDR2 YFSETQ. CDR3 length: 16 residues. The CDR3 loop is CASSPKRTPSLYEQYF. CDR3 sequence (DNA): TGCGCCAGCAGCCCGAAACGGACTCCCTCTCTCTACGAGCAGTACTTC.

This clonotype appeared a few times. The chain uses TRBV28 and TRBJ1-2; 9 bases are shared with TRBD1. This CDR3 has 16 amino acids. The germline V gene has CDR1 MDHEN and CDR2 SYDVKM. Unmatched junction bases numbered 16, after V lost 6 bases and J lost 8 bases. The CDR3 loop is CASRQNSGTGTNGYTF. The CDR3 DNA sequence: TGTGCCAGCAGACAGAACTCCGGGACAGGGACTAACGGCTACACCTTC.

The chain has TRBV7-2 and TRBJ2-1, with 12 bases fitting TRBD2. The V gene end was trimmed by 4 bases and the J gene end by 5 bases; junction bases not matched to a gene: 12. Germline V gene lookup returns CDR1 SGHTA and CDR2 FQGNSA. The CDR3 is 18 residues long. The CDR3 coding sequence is TGTGCCAGCAGCTCTAACGGGGCTAGCGGGGGGGTCCACAATGAGCAGTTCTTC. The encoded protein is CASSSNGASGGVHNEQFF.

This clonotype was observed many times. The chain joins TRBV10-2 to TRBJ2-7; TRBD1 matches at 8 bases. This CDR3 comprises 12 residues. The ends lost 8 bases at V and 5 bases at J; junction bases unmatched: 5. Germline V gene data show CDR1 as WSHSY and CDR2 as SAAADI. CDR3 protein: CASGSTGDEQYF. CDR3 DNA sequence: TGCGCCAGCGGATCGACAGGGGACGAGCAGTACTTC.